Listed below are T cell receptor beta chains from one sample, sequenced in a study of T-cell reconstitution after alpha-beta-depleted transplantation in children. TCRdb re-analysed the PCR reads in MiXCR, keeping a single row per CDR3 protein. This table has around 180,000 distinct CDR3 sequences, more than 9.5% appearing once. The sample was PBMCs, taken before TCRalphabeta/CD19-depleted stem cell transplant. The receptors were sampled from a boy under 10 years old with acute myeloid leukemia, due to receive a stem cell transplant. Both conserved end residues are part of each CDR3. The D gene is left open where the match is weak. Clone sizes are given selectively: once, few, many, or a class where the clone is expanded.

D gene,V gene,clone size,J gene,CDR3 protein,CDR3 DNA
TRBD2,TRBV11-3,many,TRBJ2-3,CASSLSGRFTDTQYF,TGTGCCAGCAGCTTGAGCGGGAGGTTCACAGATACGCAGTATTTT
.,TRBV12-3/TRBV12-4,many,TRBJ2-5,CASSSGTVQETQYF,TGTGCCAGCAGTTCCGGGACGGTACAAGAGACCCAGTACTTC
TRBD2,TRBV20-1,many,TRBJ2-1,CSVDGTSGTNEQFF,TGCAGTGTAGATGGGACTAGCGGTACCAATGAGCAGTTCTTC
TRBD2,TRBV7-9,.,TRBJ2-1,CASSPGLAGTYNEQFF,TGTGCCAGCAGCCCGGGACTAGCGGGGACCTACAATGAGCAGTTCTTC
.,TRBV4-1,many,TRBJ1-6,CASSRTEDSPLHF,TGCGCCAGCAGCCGGACGGAGGATTCACCCCTCCACTTT
.,TRBV20-1,many,TRBJ2-1,CSASLVMSVPTDNEQFF,TGCAGTGCTAGTCTGGTTATGAGCGTGCCTACTGACAATGAGCAGTTCTTC
TRBD2,TRBV20-1,many,TRBJ2-1,CSATAGATYNEQFF,TGCAGTGCAACAGCGGGGGCCACCTACAATGAGCAGTTCTTC
.,TRBV27,many,TRBJ1-1,CASSLIGGWGENTEAFF,TGTGCCAGCAGTCTTATCGGGGGTTGGGGGGAGAACACTGAAGCTTTCTTT
.,TRBV20-1,many,TRBJ2-1,CSATMWGDEQFF,TGCAGTGCCACCATGTGGGGGGATGAGCAGTTCTTC
TRBD1,TRBV24-1,many,TRBJ1-1,CATRDRGFNTEAFF,TGTGCCACCAGGGACAGGGGCTTTAACACTGAAGCTTTCTTT
.,TRBV4-2,.,TRBJ2-5,CASSQEDLRETQYF,TGTGCCAGCAGCCAAGAAGATCTAAGGGAGACCCAGTACTTC
.,TRBV18,many,TRBJ2-5,CASSPRRGEETQYF,TGTGCCAGCTCACCACGGCGGGGAGAGGAGACCCAGTACTTC